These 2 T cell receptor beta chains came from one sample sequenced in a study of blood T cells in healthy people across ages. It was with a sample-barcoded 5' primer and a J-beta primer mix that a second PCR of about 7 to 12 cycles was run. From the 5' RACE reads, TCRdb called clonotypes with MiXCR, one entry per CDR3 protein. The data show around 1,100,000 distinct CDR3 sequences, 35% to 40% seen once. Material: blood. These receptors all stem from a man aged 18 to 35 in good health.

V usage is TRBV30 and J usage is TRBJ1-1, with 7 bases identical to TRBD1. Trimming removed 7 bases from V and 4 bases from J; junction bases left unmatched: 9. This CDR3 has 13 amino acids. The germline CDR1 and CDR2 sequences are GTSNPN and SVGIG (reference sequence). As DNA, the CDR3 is TGTGCCTCTGACAGGGCGGTTGGCACTGAAGCTTTCTTT. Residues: CASDRAVGTEAFF.

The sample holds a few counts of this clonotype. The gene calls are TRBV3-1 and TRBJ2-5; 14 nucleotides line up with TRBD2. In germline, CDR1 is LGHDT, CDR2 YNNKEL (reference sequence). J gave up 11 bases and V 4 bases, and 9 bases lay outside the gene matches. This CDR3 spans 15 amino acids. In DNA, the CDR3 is TGTGCCAGCAGCCTGACTAGCGGGGGGGCCAATGAGCAGTACTTC. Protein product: CASSLTSGGANEQYF.